A single T cell receptor beta chain is shown here with its context. Its antigen is as yet unknown. The sample belongs to a study of vaccination and CD4 T cells after COVID-19. The overall study: In culture, cells were exposed to overlapping spike peptides from SARS-CoV-2, HCoV-NL63, HCoV-OC43 and HCoV-229E.

The study sequenced cultured CD4+ T cell DNA using the Oncomine TCR Beta short-read assay. Via MiXCR, TCRdb re-called the PCR reads, giving one row per CDR3 protein. The table records roughly 20,000 distinct CDR3 sequences, roughly 36% of them present only once. Time point reported: late sampling 161 to 241 days after vaccination in three convalescent patients. As to treatment: roughly nine-day PBMC culture with coronavirus spike peptide pools or control peptides (ViraFEST assay). V shed 0 bases and J shed 3 bases, with 6 bases lying between them. The length of the CDR3 is 13 residues. CDR1 and CDR2 from the germline V gene are SGHTA and FQGTGA.

Source: CD4+ T cells from blood, cultured in vitro, taken about 7 months after SARS-CoV-2 vaccination. The sequence was obtained from a human donor who had recovered from COVID-19. V gene TRBV7-3 combines with J gene TRBJ2-7; D unclear. This CDR3 is CASSLTRSYEQYF. The CDR3 DNA reads TGTGCCAGCAGCTTAACGAGAAGCTACGAGCAGTACTTC.